The clone carrying this T cell receptor beta chain was seen just once. The antigen is undetermined. This sample is drawn from a study of T cell repertoires in cytomegalovirus infection. Study background: Selected CMV epitopes included recently identified HLA-C-restricted ones as well as well-studied HLA-B-restricted ones.

TCRdb reprocessed the reads with MiXCR, giving one entry per CDR3 protein. The table includes hundreds of thousands of distinct CDR3 sequences, roughly 42% detected once. Study observations and caveats: The ex vivo response showed dominance by HLA-C-restricted CMV-specific TCR beta clonotypes.

The source is a human donor in good health (CMV status not recorded). Some clones in this sample may be carry-over from other donors' samples. The input for sequencing was cultured PBMCs, taken from culture after CMV antigen stimulation.

CDR3 nucleotides: TGTGCCAGCAGCTTAGAGGCAGGGGGAAGCTCCTATAATTCACCCCTCCACTTT. The encoded protein is CASSLEAGGSSYNSPLHF. The gene calls are TRBV7-6 and TRBJ1-6; 7 bases line up with TRBD1. Trimming cost V 1 base and J 0 bases; bases outside gene matches: 6. Germline CDR1 and CDR2: SGHVS and FNYEAQ. This CDR3 is built from 18 residues.